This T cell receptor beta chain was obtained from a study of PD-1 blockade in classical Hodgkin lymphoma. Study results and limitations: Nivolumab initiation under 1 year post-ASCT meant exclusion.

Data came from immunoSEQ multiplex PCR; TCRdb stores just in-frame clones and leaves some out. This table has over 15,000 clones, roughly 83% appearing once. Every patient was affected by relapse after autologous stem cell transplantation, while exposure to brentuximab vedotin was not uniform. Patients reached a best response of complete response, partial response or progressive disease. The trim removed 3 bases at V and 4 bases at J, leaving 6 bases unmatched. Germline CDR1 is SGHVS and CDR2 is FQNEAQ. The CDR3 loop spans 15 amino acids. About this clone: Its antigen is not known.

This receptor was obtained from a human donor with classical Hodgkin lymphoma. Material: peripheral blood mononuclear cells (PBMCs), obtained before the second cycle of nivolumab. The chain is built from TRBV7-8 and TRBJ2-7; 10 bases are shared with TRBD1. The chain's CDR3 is CASSFSGTGAYEQYF. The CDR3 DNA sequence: TGTGCCAGCAGCTTTTCCGGGACAGGGGCATACGAGCAGTACTTC.